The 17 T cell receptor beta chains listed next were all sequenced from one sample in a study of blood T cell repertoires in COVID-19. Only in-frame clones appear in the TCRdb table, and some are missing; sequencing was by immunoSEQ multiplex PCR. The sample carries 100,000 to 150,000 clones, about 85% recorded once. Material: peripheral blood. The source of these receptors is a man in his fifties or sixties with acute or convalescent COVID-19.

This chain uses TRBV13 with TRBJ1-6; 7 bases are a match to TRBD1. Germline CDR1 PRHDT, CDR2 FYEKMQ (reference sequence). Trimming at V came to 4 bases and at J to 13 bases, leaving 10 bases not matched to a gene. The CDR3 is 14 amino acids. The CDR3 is CASSYRGGAPPLHF. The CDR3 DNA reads TGTGCCAGCAGCTACAGGGGTGGGGCGCCCCCCCTCCACTTT.

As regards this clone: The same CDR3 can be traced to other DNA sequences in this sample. For the CDR3, the DNA is TGTGCCACCAGTGAGGGACAGGGATACGGCTACACCTTC. Translated: CATSEGQGYGYTF. The rearrangement links TRBV24-1 to TRBJ1-2, with 9 bases matching TRBD1. Germline CDR1 KGHDR, CDR2 SFDVKD. Trimming took 4 bases from V and 8 from J; bases not matched to a gene: 4. CDR3 size: 13 residues.

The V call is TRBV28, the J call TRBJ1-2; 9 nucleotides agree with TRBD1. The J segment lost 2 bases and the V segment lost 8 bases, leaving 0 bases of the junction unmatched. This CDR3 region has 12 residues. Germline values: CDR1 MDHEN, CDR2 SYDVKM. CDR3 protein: CASGTGNYGYTF. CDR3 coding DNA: TGTGCCAGCGGGACAGGGAACTATGGCTACACCTTC.

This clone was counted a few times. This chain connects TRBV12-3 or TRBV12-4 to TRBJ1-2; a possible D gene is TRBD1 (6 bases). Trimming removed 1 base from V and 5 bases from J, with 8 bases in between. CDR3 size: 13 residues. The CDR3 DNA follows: TGTGCCAGCAGTTTAGAAAGGGGGTATGGCTACACCTTC. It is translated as CASSLERGYGYTF.

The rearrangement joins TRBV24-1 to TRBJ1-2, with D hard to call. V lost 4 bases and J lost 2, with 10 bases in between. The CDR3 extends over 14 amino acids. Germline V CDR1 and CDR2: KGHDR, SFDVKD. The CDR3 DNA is TGTGCCACCAGTGAAGTCGGTCTAAACTATGGCTACACCTTC. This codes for CATSEVGLNYGYTF.

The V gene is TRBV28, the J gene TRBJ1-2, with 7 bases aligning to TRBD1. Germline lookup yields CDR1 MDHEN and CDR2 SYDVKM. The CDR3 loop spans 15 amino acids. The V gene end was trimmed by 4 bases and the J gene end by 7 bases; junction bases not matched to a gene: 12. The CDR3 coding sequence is TGTGCCAGCAGTTGGACGGGAGGGGGCGCGGGTGGCTACACCTTC. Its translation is CASSWTGGGAGGYTF.

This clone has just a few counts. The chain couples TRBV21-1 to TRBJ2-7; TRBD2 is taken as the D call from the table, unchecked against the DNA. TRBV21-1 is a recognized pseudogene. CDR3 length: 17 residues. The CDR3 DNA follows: TGTGCCAGGAGATCTCCCTGGGGACTAGCGGTAACCTACGAGCAGTACTTC. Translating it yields CARRSPWGLAVTYEQYF.

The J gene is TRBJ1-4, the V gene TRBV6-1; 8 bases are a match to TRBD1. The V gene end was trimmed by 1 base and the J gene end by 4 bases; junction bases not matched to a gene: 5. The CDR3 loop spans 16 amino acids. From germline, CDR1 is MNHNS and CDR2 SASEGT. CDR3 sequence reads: CASSEVGRGLNEKLFF. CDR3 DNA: TGTGCCAGCAGTGAAGTCGGCAGGGGGCTTAATGAAAAACTGTTTTTT.

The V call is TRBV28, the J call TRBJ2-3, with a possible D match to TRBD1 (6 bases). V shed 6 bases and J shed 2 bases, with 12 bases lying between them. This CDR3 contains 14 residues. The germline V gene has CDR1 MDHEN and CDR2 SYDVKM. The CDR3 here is CASRKQGPTDTQYF. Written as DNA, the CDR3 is TGTGCCAGCAGGAAACAGGGTCCCACAGATACGCAGTATTTT.

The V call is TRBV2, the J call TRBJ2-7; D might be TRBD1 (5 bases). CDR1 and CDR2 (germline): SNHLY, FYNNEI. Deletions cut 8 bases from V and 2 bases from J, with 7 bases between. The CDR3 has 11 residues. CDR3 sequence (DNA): TGTGCCAGCGCAGGGCCCTACGAGCAGTACTTC. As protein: CASAGPYEQYF.

The CDR3 coding sequence is TGTGCCAGCAGTTACCCGGGGTCAACCTACAATGAGCAGTTCTTC. Encoded protein: CASSYPGSTYNEQFF. The rearrangement links TRBV6-6 to TRBJ2-1; tentative D call: TRBD2 (5 bases). V was cut by 2 bases and J by 2 bases, with 10 bases left in between. The germline gives CDR1 MNHNY, CDR2 SVGAGI (reference sequence). This CDR3 comprises 15 residues.

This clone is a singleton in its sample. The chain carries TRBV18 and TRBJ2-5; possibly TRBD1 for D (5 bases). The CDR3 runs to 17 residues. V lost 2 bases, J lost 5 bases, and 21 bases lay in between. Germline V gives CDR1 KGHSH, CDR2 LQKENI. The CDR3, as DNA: TGTGCCAGCTCACCAGGGGCCAGTGGATACGTAATGGAGACCCAGTACTTC. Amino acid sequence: CASSPGASGYVMETQYF.

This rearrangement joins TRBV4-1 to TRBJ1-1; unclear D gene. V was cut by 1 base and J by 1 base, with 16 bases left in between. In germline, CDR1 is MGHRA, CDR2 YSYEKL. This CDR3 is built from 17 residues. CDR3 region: CASSQAFGNYGNTEAFF. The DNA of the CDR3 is TGCGCCAGCAGCCAAGCCTTCGGGAACTACGGGAACACTGAAGCTTTCTTT.

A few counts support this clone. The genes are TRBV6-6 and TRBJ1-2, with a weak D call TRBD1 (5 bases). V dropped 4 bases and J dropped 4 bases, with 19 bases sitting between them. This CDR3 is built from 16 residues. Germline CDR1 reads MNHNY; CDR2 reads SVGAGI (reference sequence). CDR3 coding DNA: TGTGCCAGCAGTTCCAGGCAGGGAGGCTTAGGCTATGGCTACACCTTC. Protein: CASSSRQGGLGYGYTF.

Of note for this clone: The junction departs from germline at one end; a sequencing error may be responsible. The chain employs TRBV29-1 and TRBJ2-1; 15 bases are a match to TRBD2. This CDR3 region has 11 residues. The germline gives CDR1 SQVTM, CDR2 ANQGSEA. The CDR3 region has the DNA TGCAGCGTTCGGACTAGCGGGAGGGAGGTCTTC. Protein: CSVRTSGREVF.

The DNA for the CDR3 is TGCGCCAGCAGCGACCCCCAGGGGGATCAAGAGACCCAGTACTTC. This encodes CASSDPQGDQETQYF. The rearrangement links TRBV5-1 to TRBJ2-5; the match to TRBD1 covers 7 bases. V dropped 4 bases and J dropped 2; count of bases not matched to a gene: 8. CDR1 and CDR2 from the germline V gene are SGHRS and YFSETQ. The CDR3 is 15 residues long.

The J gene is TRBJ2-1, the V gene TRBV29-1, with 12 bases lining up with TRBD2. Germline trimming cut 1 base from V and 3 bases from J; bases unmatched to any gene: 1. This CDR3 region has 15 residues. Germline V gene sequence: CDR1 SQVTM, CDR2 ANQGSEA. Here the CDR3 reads CSVEGTSGIYNEQFF. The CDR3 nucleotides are TGCAGCGTTGAAGGGACTAGCGGGATCTACAATGAGCAGTTCTTC.